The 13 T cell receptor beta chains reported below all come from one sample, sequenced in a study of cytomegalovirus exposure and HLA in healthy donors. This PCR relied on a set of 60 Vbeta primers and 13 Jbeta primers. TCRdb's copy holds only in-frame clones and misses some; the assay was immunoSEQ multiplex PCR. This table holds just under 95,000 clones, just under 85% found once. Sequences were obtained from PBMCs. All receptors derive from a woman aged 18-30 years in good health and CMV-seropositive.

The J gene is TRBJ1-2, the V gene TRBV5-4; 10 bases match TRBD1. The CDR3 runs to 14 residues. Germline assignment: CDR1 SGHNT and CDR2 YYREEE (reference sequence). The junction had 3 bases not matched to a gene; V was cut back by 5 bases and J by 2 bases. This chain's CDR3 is CASSPDRGNYGYTF. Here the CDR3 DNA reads TGTGCCAGCAGTCCGGACAGGGGGAACTATGGCTACACCTTC.

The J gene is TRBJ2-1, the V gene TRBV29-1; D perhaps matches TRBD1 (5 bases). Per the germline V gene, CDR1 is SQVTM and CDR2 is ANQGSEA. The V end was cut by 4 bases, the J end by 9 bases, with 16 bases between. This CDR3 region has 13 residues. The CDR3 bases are TGCAGCGTTGCAGGAAGGCGAACAGGTGAGCAGTTCTTC. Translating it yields CSVAGRRTGEQFF.

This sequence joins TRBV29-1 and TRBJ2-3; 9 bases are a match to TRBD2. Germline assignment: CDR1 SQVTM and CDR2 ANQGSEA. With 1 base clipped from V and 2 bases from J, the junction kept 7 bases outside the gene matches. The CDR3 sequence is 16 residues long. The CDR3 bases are TGCAGCGTTGAAGGGCCCGGGACTAGCAACACAGATACGCAGTATTTT. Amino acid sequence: CSVEGPGTSNTDTQYF.

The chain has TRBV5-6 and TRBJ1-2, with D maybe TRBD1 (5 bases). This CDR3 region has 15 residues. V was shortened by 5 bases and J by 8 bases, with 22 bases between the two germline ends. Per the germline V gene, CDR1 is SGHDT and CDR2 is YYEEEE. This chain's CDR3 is CASSPDGTDYVGYTF. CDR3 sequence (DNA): TGTGCCAGCAGTCCCGATGGGACGGACTACGTAGGCTACACCTTC.

The CDR3 DNA reads as TGTGCCATCAGCAGCTCCTTCCAGACAGGGGGTAATGGCTACACCTTC. Translating gives CAISSSFQTGGNGYTF. The chain recombines TRBV10-3 with TRBJ1-2, with 9 nucleotides matching TRBD1. After removal of 6 bases from V and 6 bases from J, the junction contained 14 bases not matched to a gene. Germline CDR1 and CDR2: ENHRY and SYGVKD. The CDR3 is 16 residues long.

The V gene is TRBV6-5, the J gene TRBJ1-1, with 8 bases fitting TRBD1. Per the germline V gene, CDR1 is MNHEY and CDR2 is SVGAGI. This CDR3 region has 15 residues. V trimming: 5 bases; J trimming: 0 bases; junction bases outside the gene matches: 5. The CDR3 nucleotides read TGTGCCAGCAGTACCTCGGACAGGGTGAACACTGAAGCTTTCTTT. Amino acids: CASSTSDRVNTEAFF.

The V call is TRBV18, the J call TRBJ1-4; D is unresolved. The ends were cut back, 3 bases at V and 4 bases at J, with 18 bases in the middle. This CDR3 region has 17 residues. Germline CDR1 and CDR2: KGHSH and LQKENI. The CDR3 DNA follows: TGTGCCAGCTCACCGATGTTCGCCGGTCGGGGTAATGAAAAACTGTTTTTT. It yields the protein CASSPMFAGRGNEKLFF.

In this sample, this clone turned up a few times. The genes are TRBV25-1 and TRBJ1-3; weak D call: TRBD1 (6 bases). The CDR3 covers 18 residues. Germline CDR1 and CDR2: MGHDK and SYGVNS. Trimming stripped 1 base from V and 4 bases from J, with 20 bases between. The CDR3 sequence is CASSEFGTSPLRGNTIYF. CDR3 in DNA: TGTGCCAGCAGTGAATTTGGGACATCGCCATTGAGGGGAAACACCATATATTTT.

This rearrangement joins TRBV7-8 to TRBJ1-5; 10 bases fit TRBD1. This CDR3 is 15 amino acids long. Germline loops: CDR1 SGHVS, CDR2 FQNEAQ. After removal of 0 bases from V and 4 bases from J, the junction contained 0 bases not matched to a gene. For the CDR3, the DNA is TGTGCCAGCAGCTTAGCGGGACAGGGGAATCAGCCCCAGCATTTT. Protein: CASSLAGQGNQPQHF.

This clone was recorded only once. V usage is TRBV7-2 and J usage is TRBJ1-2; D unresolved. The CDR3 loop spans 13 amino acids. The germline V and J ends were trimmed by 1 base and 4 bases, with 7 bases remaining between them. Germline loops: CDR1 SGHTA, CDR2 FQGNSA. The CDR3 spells CASSLDRSYGYTF. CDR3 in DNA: TGTGCCAGCAGCTTAGACCGCAGCTATGGCTACACCTTC.

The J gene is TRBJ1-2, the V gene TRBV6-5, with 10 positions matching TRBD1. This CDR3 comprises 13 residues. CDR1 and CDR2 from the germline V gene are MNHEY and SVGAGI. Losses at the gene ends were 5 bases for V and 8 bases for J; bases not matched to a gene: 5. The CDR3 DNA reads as TGTGCCAGCAGTGACAGGGGGCGATGGGGCTACACCTTC. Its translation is CASSDRGRWGYTF.

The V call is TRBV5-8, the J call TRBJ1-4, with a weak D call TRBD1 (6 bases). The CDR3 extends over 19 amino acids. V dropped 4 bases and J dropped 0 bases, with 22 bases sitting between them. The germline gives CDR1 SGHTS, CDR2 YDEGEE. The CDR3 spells CASSPEMWGTHATNEKLFF. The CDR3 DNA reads TGTGCCAGCAGCCCGGAGATGTGGGGGACACATGCAACTAATGAAAAACTGTTTTTT.

DNA of the CDR3: TGTGCCAGCAGTTTCAGGGTTTCCTACGAGCAGTACTTC. This codes for CASSFRVSYEQYF. The rearrangement uses TRBV27 and TRBJ2-7; D may be TRBD1 (5 bases). Germline V gives CDR1 MNHEY, CDR2 SMNVEV (reference sequence). The CDR3 is 13 residues long. Trimming removed 3 bases at V and 1 base at J, with 7 bases between.